The 15 T cell receptor beta chains below all came from one sample that was sequenced in a study of T-cell reconstitution after alpha-beta-depleted transplantation in children. Unique molecular identifiers were incorporated into the prepared TCRbeta library. TCRdb used MiXCR to reprocess the PCR reads, holding one entry per CDR3 protein. Among 900,000 or so distinct CDR3 sequences listed, approximately 15% were seen once. This sample comprised PBMCs, mostly from graft donor cells, obtained 360 days after TCRalphabeta/CD19-depleted stem cell transplant. The receptors were gathered from a male patient under 18 who had a stem cell transplant for acute lymphoblastic leukemia, so the T cells may come from the graft donor.

This clonotype has just a few counts. The chain is built from TRBV5-5 and TRBJ1-2, with D unresolved. The ends were cut back, 4 bases at V and 2 bases at J, with 15 bases in the middle. In germline, CDR1 is SGHKS, CDR2 YYEKEE (reference sequence). This CDR3 comprises 15 residues. CDR3: CASSAIGRLNYGYTF. The CDR3 nucleotides are TGTGCCAGCAGCGCTATCGGACGGCTGAACTATGGCTACACCTTC. The whole variable domain, filled in from reference TRBV5-5 and TRBJ1-2, reads DAGVTQSPTHLIKTRGQQVTLRCSPISGHKSVSWYQQVLGQGPQFIFQYYEKEERGRGNFPDRFSARQFPNYSSELNVNALLLGDSALYLCASSAIGRLNYGYTFGSGTRLTVV.

This clonotype was counted many times. The chain joins TRBV24-1 to TRBJ2-2; TRBD1 might be the D (6 bases). V lost 4 bases to trimming and J lost 6 bases, with 11 bases between them. From germline, CDR1 is KGHDR and CDR2 SFDVKD. This CDR3 comprises 14 residues. The DNA of the CDR3 is TGTGCCACCAGTGACTGGACAGCCGCCGGGGAGCTGTTTTTT. Its protein product is CATSDWTAAGELFF.

A single count supports this clonotype. The rearrangement links TRBV10-3 to TRBJ2-3; TRBD1 aligns across 7 bases. The CDR3 loop spans 14 amino acids. CDR1 is ENHRY, CDR2 SYGVKD, per germline. The V and J ends lost 6 bases and 5 bases, in that order; junction bases with no gene match: 8. CDR3 DNA: TGTGCCATCAGGACAGGGATCGTTTTAGATACGCAGTATTTT. Its protein is CAIRTGIVLDTQYF.

This clonotype came up a few times. CDR3 sequence: CASSPWVAGREEQYF. The CDR3 bases are TGTGCCAGCAGTCCGTGGGTAGCGGGAAGGGAAGAGCAGTACTTC. The chain employs TRBV12-3 or TRBV12-4 and TRBJ2-7; 8 bases match TRBD2. The CDR3 is made up of 15 amino acids. Germline trimming cut 5 bases from V and 7 bases from J; bases unmatched to any gene: 13.

There are a few counts of this clonotype. The chain couples TRBV10-3 to TRBJ2-2; D is uncertain. V dropped 4 bases and J dropped 8 bases, with 8 bases sitting between them. The CDR3 runs 12 residues. Germline V CDR1 and CDR2: ENHRY, SYGVKD. CDR3 sequence: CAISVPMGELFF. For the CDR3, the DNA is TGTGCCATCAGTGTCCCTATGGGGGAGCTGTTTTTT.

The chain is built from TRBV29-1 and TRBJ2-7, with TRBD2 identical over 12 bases. J lost 7 bases, V lost 6 bases, and 7 bases had no gene match. CDR3 length: 13 amino acids. CDR1 and CDR2 (germline): SQVTM, ANQGSEA. Written as DNA, the CDR3 is TGCAGCGTCCCTAGCGGGAGGGCCGGGGAGCAGTACTTC. Translated, it gives CSVPSGRAGEQYF.

This clonotype was observed a few times. The genes are TRBV10-3 and TRBJ2-1; possible D gene TRBD2, 5 bases. V lost 4 bases and J lost 6, with 10 bases in between. Germline V gene data show CDR1 as ENHRY and CDR2 as SYGVKD. The CDR3 has 13 amino acids. The CDR3 nucleotides read TGTGCCATCAGTGGGGAGATACTCAATGAGCAGTTCTTC. It encodes CAISGEILNEQFF.

This clonotype was counted only a few times. The chain combines TRBV9 with TRBJ2-1; no reliable D call. The germline V and J ends were trimmed by 4 bases and 5 bases, with 16 bases remaining between them. Germline CDR1 is SGDLS and CDR2 is YYNGEE. The CDR3 has 15 amino acids. The CDR3 nucleotides read TGTGCCAGCAGCCAGAATATTCTACCGGACAATGAGCAGTTCTTC. This encodes CASSQNILPDNEQFF.

This sequence joins TRBV4-1 and TRBJ2-1; TRBD1 is a possible D gene (6 bases). The germline V gene encodes CDR1 MGHRA and CDR2 YSYEKL. V shed 1 base and J shed 6 bases, with 22 bases lying between them. The CDR3 length is 18 residues. Written as DNA, the CDR3 is TGCGCCAGCAGCCAAGGGATGGCCGGGACACTCACTTTCAATGAGCAGTTCTTC. The encoded protein is CASSQGMAGTLTFNEQFF.

V and J are TRBV15 and TRBJ2-5; D possibly matches TRBD1 or TRBD2 (5 bases each). Trimming took off 5 bases at V and 1 base at J, with 11 bases between the two ends. CDR3 size: 14 residues. The V gene's germline CDR1 is LNHNV and CDR2 YYDKDF (reference sequence). This CDR3 reads CATSPRDGQETQYF. Written as DNA, the CDR3 is TGTGCCACCAGCCCCCGGGACGGCCAAGAGACCCAGTACTTC.

The chain carries TRBV3-1 and TRBJ2-5; a possible D gene is TRBD2 (6 bases). CDR1 and CDR2 (germline): LGHDT, YNNKEL (reference sequence). V was shortened by 8 bases and J by 0 bases, with 25 bases between the two germline ends. The CDR3 length is 18 residues. The CDR3 loop is CASSQEALGGAYQETQYF. Written as DNA, the CDR3 is TGTGCCAGCTCCCAGGAGGCTCTGGGCGGGGCGTACCAAGAGACCCAGTACTTC.

This clonotype was observed a handful of times. This chain uses TRBV7-9 with TRBJ2-2; 9 bases align to TRBD1. CDR3 length: 15 amino acids. Per the germline V gene, CDR1 is SEHNR and CDR2 is FQNEAQ (reference sequence). V shed 8 bases and J 4 bases; nucleotides not matched to a gene: 8. The CDR3 reads CASEMGQGITGELFF. The DNA for the CDR3 is TGTGCCAGCGAGATGGGACAGGGAATCACCGGGGAGCTGTTTTTT.

In its sample, this clonotype was seen a few times. The rearrangement uses TRBV5-1 and TRBJ2-7; D possibly corresponds to TRBD2 (7 bases). Between the trimmed V and J ends, which lost 4 bases and 5 bases, there was a span of 13 bases. This CDR3 is 13 amino acids long. Germline CDR1 is SGHRS and CDR2 is YFSETQ. In DNA form, the CDR3 reads TGCGCCAGCAGCAGGGGGGGGCGGAACGAGCAGTACTTC. It encodes CASSRGGRNEQYF. The variable domain in full, completed from reference TRBV5-1 and TRBJ2-7, reads KAGVTQTPRYLIKTRGQQVTLSCSPISGHRSVSWYQQTPGQGLQFLFEYFSETQRNKGNFPGRFSGRQFSNSRSEMNVSTLELGDSALYLCASSRGGRNEQYFGPGTRLTVT.

This clonotype has more than one count but fewer than ten. The chain links TRBV5-4 to TRBJ2-7; TRBD2 is a possible D gene (5 bases). The CDR3 contains 16 residues. The germline gives CDR1 SGHNT, CDR2 YYREEE (reference sequence). V lost 0 bases and J lost 3, with 16 bases in between. Written as DNA, the CDR3 is TGTGCCAGCAGCTTGGTCTTCCGAGGAGAGGGCTACGAGCAGTACTTC. Translating gives CASSLVFRGEGYEQYF.

V is TRBV7-3 and J is TRBJ1-2; D not certain. The ends were cut back, 1 base at V and 0 bases at J, with 6 bases in the middle. Per the germline V gene, CDR1 is SGHTA and CDR2 is FQGTGA. CDR3 length: 14 amino acids. The CDR3 region has the DNA TGTGCCAGCAGCTTAAATACGGCTAACTATGGCTACACCTTC. It encodes CASSLNTANYGYTF.